This T cell receptor beta chain was sequenced for a study of blood T cell repertoires in COVID-19 (dated by TCRdb to 2019 to 2021). Study-level background: The collaborator samples originated in the United States, Italy and Spain and spanned the acute and convalescent phases of COVID-19. The material from the prospective study consisted of cDNA or gDNA derived from T cells, B-cell-depleted T cells, or PBMCs. Deeply sampled blood TCRbeta repertoires from subjects exposed to, actively infected with, or recovered from COVID-19 were included in the dataset. A freely available public database, intended as a resource for researchers studying the immune response to SARS-CoV-2, is where the repertoires were released. The samples were drawn from two sources: the first 160 participants of the ongoing ImmuneRACE study, and fewer than 1,500 subjects contributed by 6 global collaborators. Sample metadata almost always included a de-identified subject ID, COVID-19 status, age in years and sex. Where available, HLA class I and class II types were taken from metadata supplied by the sample provider and were not determined by assay-based typing.

From the cysteine up to the phenylalanine, the CDR3 has a length of 13 residues. The DNA shown is the 39-base CDR3, in frame from base 1. Looking up the germline V gene (reference sequence) yields CDR1 GTSNPN and CDR2 SVGIG. Trimming takes 3 bases from V and 5 bases from J, and the germline ends sit 10 bases apart. In regard to this clone: The antigen it recognizes is unknown. No quality values exist for individual bases; no much larger clone is one base distant.

Findings and caveats that apply to the study as a whole: Clinical and demographic metadata were provided uncurated, with the amount varying by source and participant.

Collaborating institutions collected whole blood in K2EDTA tubes following their own protocols. For TCRbeta analysis, collaborators shipped samples as frozen whole blood, isolated PBMCs, or DNA extracted from either of those sample types. TCRbeta CDR3 regions were amplified from genomic DNA using the immunoSEQ Assay, a bias-controlled multiplex PCR. The paper's data handling went like this. Nucleated cell counts per sample were estimated from amplification of reference gene primers within the assay. Sequence reads were collapsed and filtered to measure the absolute abundance of every unique TCRbeta CDR3 rearrangement. For each sample, productive Simpson clonality was calculated by taking the square root of Simpson's diversity index across productive rearrangements. TCRdb carries this immuneACCESS record with in-frame sequences only. Its versions omit some clonotypes, under half of them owing to an unresolved V gene in the studies checked, with the rest unexplained. That table gives V, J and clone size, and the DNA gave D and trimming. In all, the sample holds some 40,000 clones, and about 91% of those were seen once. Less than 7% of the sample rests with the top ten.

Source material: peripheral blood. The origin of this receptor is a woman at least 80 years old with acute or convalescent COVID-19. This sequence uses TRBV30 and TRBJ1-4, and perhaps TRBD1 as D gene, on 5 matching bases. The sequenced DNA: TGTGCCTGGAGCCGGGAGGGGAATGAAAAACTGTTTTTT. Translated, this is CAWSREGNEKLFF.